Listed below are T cell receptor beta chains from one sample, sequenced in a study of OX40 agonist ivuxolimab in advanced cancers. TCRdb's table, derived via immunoSEQ multiplex PCR, lists solely in-frame clones and lacks some. The top ten hold around half of the sample, which has approximately 8,000 clones, 65% to 80% seen once. The starting material was CD4+ or CD8+ T cells sorted from blood, obtained in a trial of the OX40 agonist ivuxolimab. Source of these receptors: an adult with an advanced solid tumor such as melanoma, head and neck, liver or kidney cancer. CDR3s include the opening cysteine and the closing phenylalanine or tryptophan. The order of the fields is D gene, J gene, V gene, clone size, CDR3 DNA, CDR3 protein. A D gene is named only where the DNA matches it firmly. Rows may omit the clone size; those that give it use once, few, many or a size class.

.,TRBJ2-3,TRBV7-7,.,TGTGCCAGCAGCCCTAGGCCTAGCACAGATACGCAGTATTTT,CASSPRPSTDTQYF
.,TRBJ1-2,TRBV9,.,TGTGCCAGCAGCGTAGACCAGGGGAGCTATGGCTACACCTTC,CASSVDQGSYGYTF
.,TRBJ2-1,TRBV9,.,TGTGCCAGCAGCGTAGCTCCAGGGTCTCATGAGCAGTTCTTC,CASSVAPGSHEQFF
.,TRBJ2-7,TRBV16,.,TGTGCCAGCAGCCACAGGCGAGACGCGGGGGAGCAGTACTTC,CASSHRRDAGEQYF
.,TRBJ1-4,TRBV5-1,.,TGCGCCAGCAGCCTCTTGACCCACCGGAAGGAAAAACTGTTTTTT,CASSLLTHRKEKLFF
.,TRBJ1-2,TRBV4-3,.,TGCGCCAGCAGCCAAGATGCGGGGGTTCTTTATGGCTACACCTTC,CASSQDAGVLYGYTF
.,TRBJ1-5,TRBV6-6,.,TGTGCCAGCACCCCGAACCGCAATCAGCCCCAGCATTTT,CASTPNRNQPQHF
.,TRBJ2-1,TRBV6-1,once,TGTGCCAGCAGTGCCGGGTATGAGCAGTTCTTC,CASSAGYEQFF
.,TRBJ2-2,TRBV6-5,.,TGTGCCACCAAGGGGGAGAGAGCCGGGGAGCTGTTTTTT,CATKGERAGELFF
.,TRBJ2-3,TRBV6-4,few,TGTGCCAGCAGTGACCGTGAAACAGATACGCAGTATTTT,CASSDRETDTQYF
.,TRBJ2-1,TRBV19,.,TGTGCCAGTAGTATAGCCCTCGGGGGTGAGCAGTTCTTC,CASSIALGGEQFF
TRBD2,TRBJ2-1,TRBV13,.,TGTGCCAGCAGCCACCTAGCGGGGGGGTTTAATGAGCAGTTCTTC,CASSHLAGGFNEQFF
TRBD2,TRBJ2-1,TRBV4-2,medium-sized,TGTGCCAGCAGCCATGCCGAGAGCGGGGGGGAGGGTGAGCAGTTCTTC,CASSHAESGGEGEQFF
.,TRBJ1-5,TRBV7-2,.,TGTGCCTCGAGACAGGATAGCAATCAGCCCCAGCATTTT,CASRQDSNQPQHF
.,TRBJ2-1,TRBV7-9,.,TGTGCCAGCAGCAAACCTCTTGGCAATGAGCAGTTCTTC,CASSKPLGNEQFF
.,TRBJ1-5,TRBV5-8,.,TGTGCCAGCAGCTTCTCGCGGAGTAGTTATCAGCCCCAGCATTTT,CASSFSRSSYQPQHF
TRBD1,TRBJ2-7,TRBV7-9,.,TGTGCCAGCAGGTTAGGGGACAGTGTCTACGAGCAGTACTTC,CASRLGDSVYEQYF
TRBD1,TRBJ1-4,TRBV5-3,.,TGTGCCAGAAGCCGACAGGGGGCATTTAGAGAAAAACTGTTTTTT,CARSRQGAFREKLFF
.,TRBJ2-7,TRBV19,few,TGTGCCAGTAGCCCACAGGTTTCCTACGAGCAGTACTTC,CASSPQVSYEQYF
TRBD1,TRBJ1-1,TRBV7-9,few,TGTGCCAGCAGCCCACCGCGACAGGGTCAGTCGGCTTTCTTT,CASSPPRQGQSAFF
TRBD2,TRBJ2-3,TRBV7-9,once,TGTGCCAGCAGCTTTCCGGCTAGCGGGGGGGCGGGTACGCAGTATTTT,CASSFPASGGAGTQYF
.,TRBJ1-5,TRBV27,few,TGTGCCAGCAGCGGGACCCACAATCAGCCCCAGCATTTT,CASSGTHNQPQHF
TRBD2,TRBJ2-7,TRBV2,.,TGTGCCAGCAGATTGGAGTTAGCAGCGGGGGGTATGGAGCAGTACTTC,CASRLELAAGGMEQYF
.,TRBJ1-6,TRBV4-2,medium-sized,TGTGCCAGCAGCCAAGATTCCGGGACACCCTTGATCCTCCACTTT,CASSQDSGTPLILHF
TRBD2,TRBJ2-5,TRBV11-2,once,TGTGCCAGCAGCTTAGGTCGGGGGGGTCAAGAGACCCAGTACTTC,CASSLGRGGQETQYF
TRBD1,TRBJ2-1,TRBV11-2,few,TGTGCCAGCACCCTAGGGACAGGGTGGTCCCCTCGCTCCTACAATGAGCAGTTCTTC,CASTLGTGWSPRSYNEQFF
TRBD1,TRBJ1-3,TRBV4-2,.,TGTGCCAGCAGCCAAGAGGGACAGGGCCTAGGAAACACCATATATTTT,CASSQEGQGLGNTIYF
.,TRBJ2-7,TRBV9,.,TGTGCCAGCAGCGCAGACCCCCAGCCCACCCCCTACGAGCAGTACTTC,CASSADPQPTPYEQYF
.,TRBJ1-2,TRBV7-9,few,TGTGCCAGCAGCTTGAGGGAACTCTATGGCTACACCTTC,CASSLRELYGYTF
TRBD1,TRBJ1-5,TRBV27,.,TGTGCCAGCAGACAGGGGTTCCAGCCCCAGCATTTT,CASRQGFQPQHF
.,TRBJ2-2,TRBV29-1,.,TGCAGCGTTGATTGGGTAACCGGGGAGCTGTTTTTT,CSVDWVTGELFF
.,TRBJ2-3,TRBV21-1,once,TGTGCCAGCAGCCCCTGCCTCCGCAGGGTTAGCACAGATACGCAGTATTTT,CASSPCLRRVSTDTQYF
.,TRBJ2-7,TRBV27,few,TGTGCCAGCAGTTTAACCTCGCCGTCCGAGCAGTACTTC,CASSLTSPSEQYF
TRBD1,TRBJ1-3,TRBV6-5,.,TGTGCCAGCAGTTACTCACAGGGGCCTGGAAACACCATATATTTT,CASSYSQGPGNTIYF
TRBD2,TRBJ2-1,TRBV27,.,TGTGCCAGCAGTTTACCCAGCGGGGGAGGAAGGAATGAGCAGTTCTTC,CASSLPSGGGRNEQFF
.,TRBJ2-5,TRBV13,.,TGTGCCAGCAGCTCCCGGGACGACGGGGAGACCCAGTACTTC,CASSSRDDGETQYF
.,TRBJ1-3,TRBV9,.,TGTGCCAGCAGAGGCGGGGGCGGCTCTGGAAACACCATATATTTT,CASRGGGGSGNTIYF
.,TRBJ1-1,TRBV6-5,.,TGTGCCAGCAGTTACTCGGGCACATACACTGAAGCTTTCTTT,CASSYSGTYTEAFF
.,TRBJ1-2,TRBV27,.,TGTGCTACTCTCCTGACGGGACTAGCTATGGACTACACCTTC,CATLLTGLAMDYTF
TRBD1,TRBJ2-1,TRBV5-1,.,TGCGCCAGCAGCCCGGGACAGGGAATAGGTTACAATGAGCAGTTCTTC,CASSPGQGIGYNEQFF
.,TRBJ2-1,TRBV9,.,TGTGCCAGCAGCGTGAGTGGGGGGGCTCTGATGGATGAGCAGTTCTTC,CASSVSGGALMDEQFF
.,TRBJ2-7,TRBV5-1,.,TGCGCCAGCAGCTTGCGGGCGAACTACGAGCAGTACTTC,CASSLRANYEQYF
.,TRBJ2-3,TRBV14,.,TGTGCCAGCAGCCAAGGGTCCGGGGGGCCCCGCACAGATACGCAGTATTTT,CASSQGSGGPRTDTQYF
TRBD2,TRBJ2-5,TRBV6-1,.,TGTGCCAGCAGTGATTTCAGCGGGGGCCAAGAGACCCAGTACTTC,CASSDFSGGQETQYF
.,TRBJ1-2,TRBV7-9,.,TGTGCCAGCAGCCTCTCCGGGGGGACTAACTATGGCTACACCTTC,CASSLSGGTNYGYTF
.,TRBJ2-5,TRBV10-2,.,TGCGCCAGCAGTGAGTGGGAGCGGCGGGCGGGAGAGACCCAGTACTTC,CASSEWERRAGETQYF
.,TRBJ1-5,TRBV11-3,.,TGTGCCAGCAGCCGCCGTCCAGGGATCGGCAATCAGCCCCAGCATTTT,CASSRRPGIGNQPQHF
TRBD2,TRBJ2-3,TRBV11-3,.,TGTGCCAGCAGCTTAGCCGGGACTAGTAAAGATACGCAGTATTTT,CASSLAGTSKDTQYF
.,TRBJ2-1,TRBV27,.,TGTGCCAGCAGTGCCCGAGGGGGGGGTGTGAATGAGCAGTTCTTC,CASSARGGGVNEQFF
.,TRBJ1-5,TRBV19,.,TGTGCCAGTAGTATCGGTAAGGGGAATAGCAATCAGCCCCAGCATTTT,CASSIGKGNSNQPQHF
.,TRBJ2-3,TRBV15,.,TGTGCCACCAGGCAGTTTAGGGGGAGCACAGATACGCAGTATTTT,CATRQFRGSTDTQYF
.,TRBJ2-7,TRBV5-1,many,TGCGCCAGCAGCTTGGGACAGGGAGGATCCTACGAGCAGTACTTC,CASSLGQGGSYEQYF
.,TRBJ1-1,TRBV7-8,.,TGTGCCAGCAGCATAGGGGTGAACACTGAAGCTTTCTTT,CASSIGVNTEAFF
.,TRBJ1-1,TRBV6-4,few,TGTGCCAGCAGTGACTCTTCCGACAGCAACACTGAAGCTTTCTTT,CASSDSSDSNTEAFF